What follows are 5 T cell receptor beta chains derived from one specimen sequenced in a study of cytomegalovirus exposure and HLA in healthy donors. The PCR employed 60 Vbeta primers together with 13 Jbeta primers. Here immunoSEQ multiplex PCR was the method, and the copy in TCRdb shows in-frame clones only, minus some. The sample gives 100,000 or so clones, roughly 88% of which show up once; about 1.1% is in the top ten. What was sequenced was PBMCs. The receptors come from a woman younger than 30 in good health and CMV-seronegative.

For the CDR3, the DNA is TGTGCCAGCAGCTTATCACGGAATTCACCCCTCCACTTT. Amino acid sequence: CASSLSRNSPLHF. The chain combines TRBV7-2 with TRBJ1-6; no clear D gene. Germline V CDR1 and CDR2: SGHTA, FQGNSA. The CDR3 loop spans 13 amino acids. Trimming removed 2 bases from V and 7 bases from J, with 6 bases in between.

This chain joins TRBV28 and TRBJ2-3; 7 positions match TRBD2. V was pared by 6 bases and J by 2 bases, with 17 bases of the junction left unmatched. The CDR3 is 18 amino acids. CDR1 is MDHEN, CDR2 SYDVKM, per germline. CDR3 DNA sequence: TGTGCCAGCAGCCATTTCCCGGTGCTAGCGGAGATCACAGATACGCAGTATTTT. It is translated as CASSHFPVLAEITDTQYF.

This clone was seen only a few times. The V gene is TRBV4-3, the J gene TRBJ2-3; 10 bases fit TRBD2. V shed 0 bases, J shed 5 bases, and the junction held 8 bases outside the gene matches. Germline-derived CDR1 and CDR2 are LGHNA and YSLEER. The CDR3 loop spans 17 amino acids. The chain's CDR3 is CASSQEGLATSKDTQYF. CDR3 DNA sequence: TGCGCCAGCAGCCAAGAGGGACTAGCGACCTCCAAAGATACGCAGTATTTT.

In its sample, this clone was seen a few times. The DNA of the CDR3 is TGTGCCAGCAGCCAAGATTCGGGGGAGAACACTGAAGCTTTCTTT. Translated, it gives CASSQDSGENTEAFF. V usage is TRBV4-2 and J usage is TRBJ1-1, with D tentatively TRBD1 (5 bases). Per the germline V gene, CDR1 is LGHNA and CDR2 is YNFKEQ. CDR3 length: 15 amino acids. The V and J ends lost 0 bases and 1 base respectively, with 9 bases between them.

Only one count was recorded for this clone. The CDR3 region is CSGGVSSEQYF. CDR3 DNA sequence: TGCAGCGGGGGGGTAAGCAGTGAGCAGTACTTC. This sequence joins TRBV29-1 and TRBJ2-7; TRBD2 is a possible D gene (6 bases). The V end was cut by 7 bases, the J end by 7 bases, with 14 bases between. Germline CDR1 is SQVTM and CDR2 is ANQGSEA. This CDR3 is 11 amino acids long.